This TCR beta chain derives from a study of T cell clonotyping in hematopoietic cell transplantation. Study-level results: Few recipient clonotypes overlapped donors; over 95% were de novo at given depth. No sorting was done, leaving CD4 and CD8 contributions mixed.

In the case of this clone: The antigen is unknown.

Germline lookup yields CDR1 SGHNT and CDR2 YYREEE (reference sequence). Trimming cost V 4 bases and J 2 bases, with 15 bases left between them. This CDR3 is 15 amino acids long. The sample's time point: recipient sample about 28 days before transplant, after cytoreduction. The protocol was immunoSEQ multiplex PCR, while the TCRdb copy is restricted to in-frame clones and leaves out a portion. The repertoire holds around 45,000 clones, with about four fifths as singletons. The sequences come from peripheral blood mononuclear cells, collected before stem cell transplant. The sequence derives from a man in his 60s with myelodysplastic syndrome. Some clones in this sample may be carry-over from other donors' samples. The V call is TRBV5-4, the J call TRBJ2-5; D perhaps matches TRBD1 (5 bases). The CDR3 loop is CASSPQGSRQETQYF. The CDR3 DNA sequence: TGTGCCAGCAGCCCCCAGGGTTCGCGGCAAGAGACCCAGTACTTC.